This T cell receptor beta chain stems from a study of T cells in Graves' hyperthyroidism and ophthalmopathy. Overall study: Peripheral blood draws took place at initial diagnosis, ahead of any treatment.

This clonotype was counted many times. Its antigen is not known. Study observations and caveats: Blood also showed most of the thyroid clonotypes that were expanded above 0.001.

Per germline, CDR1 MDHEN and CDR2 SYDVKM. The trim removed 6 bases at V and 4 bases at J, leaving 12 bases unmatched. The CDR3 has 16 amino acids. RNA transcripts provided the source from which TCR beta CDR3 regions were amplified. HTBI primers were employed in a first-round RT-PCR of the TCR CDR3. MiXCR, run by TCRdb on the multiplex PCR reads, gives a single entry per CDR3 protein. Of around 350,000 distinct CDR3 sequences in the sample, around a sixth were seen once. Sequences were obtained from blood. The source of this sequence is a woman younger than 30 with Graves' hyperthyroidism that later progressed to Graves' ophthalmopathy. V usage is TRBV28 and J usage is TRBJ2-3; 8 bases align to TRBD2. The CDR3 sequence is CASSADSGINPDTQYF. CDR3 nucleotide sequence: TGTGCCAGCAGCGCTGATAGCGGGATTAACCCAGATACGCAGTATTTT.